The 23 T cell receptor beta chains reported below all come from one sample, sequenced in a study of T-cell memory formation after mild COVID-19 (dated by TCRdb to the early 2020s). Library preparation was by 5' RACE. The sample was run on an Illumina NovaSeq 6000. TCRdb reprocessing: public reads trimmed at Q25 with fastp, clones called with MiXCR, in-frame beta chains kept. Rows merge per CDR3 protein into single entries with the most common DNA and genes. This sample holds 550,000 to 650,000 distinct CDR3 sequences; 15% to 20% were observed only once. Of the sample, about 7.4% is held by the ten largest clones. The sample comprised PBMCs or a T cell subset sorted from them (not recorded which). Receptors originate from an adult woman who had mild COVID-19 (a few samples of this study predate the infection). The sample titles of this study are shuffled in the database, so cell type and time point are left out; the donor was told from shared clones.

This clonotype was recorded many times. This chain links TRBV7-3 with TRBJ2-2; 9 bases fit TRBD2. The CDR3 is 15 residues long. Germline CDR1 is SGHTA and CDR2 is FQGTGA. J gave up 7 bases and V 5 bases, and 8 bases lay outside the gene matches. CDR3 sequence: CASSLQLAGGGELFF. The CDR3 region has the DNA TGTGCCAGCAGCCTCCAACTAGCGGGTGGCGGGGAGCTGTTTTTT.

This clonotype was observed a few times. V gene TRBV20-1 combines with J gene TRBJ1-6; D unclear. With 1 base removed from V and 13 bases from J, the gap between germline ends came to 17 bases. The CDR3 consists of 14 residues. Germline CDR1 DFQATT, CDR2 SNEGSKA (reference sequence). Here the CDR3 DNA reads TGCAGTGCTAGAGTCGAGAGGGCGGTTCGGCCCCTCCACTTT. Translating gives CSARVERAVRPLHF.

This clonotype turned up a few times. This chain links TRBV5-1 with TRBJ2-3, with 8 bases aligning to TRBD1. Unmatched junction bases numbered 17, after V lost 4 bases and J lost 1 base. This CDR3 has 19 amino acids. CDR1 is SGHRS and CDR2 is YFSETQ in the germline V gene. CDR3 residues: CASSPARTGIPGGTDTQYF. CDR3 in DNA: TGCGCCAGCAGCCCTGCGCGGACAGGGATTCCGGGGGGCACAGATACGCAGTATTTT.

The sample holds many counts of this clonotype. V gene TRBV19 combines with J gene TRBJ2-7, with a possible D match to TRBD2 (6 bases). CDR1 is LNHDA and CDR2 is SQIVND in the germline V gene (reference sequence). Trimming left V 3 bases short and J 4 bases short, with 13 bases between. The CDR3 is 14 residues long. The CDR3 coding sequence is TGTGCCAGTAGTATGTCTAGCGAGCCTTACGAGCAGTACTTC. The encoded protein is CASSMSSEPYEQYF.

V and J are TRBV5-5 and TRBJ2-7, with TRBD1 identical over 9 bases. The CDR3 loop spans 14 amino acids. Losses at the gene ends were 4 bases for V and 6 bases for J; bases not matched to a gene: 8. Germline V gives CDR1 SGHKS, CDR2 YYEKEE (reference sequence). CDR3 sequence: CASSIRDRASEQYF. The CDR3 nucleotides read TGTGCCAGCAGCATCCGGGACAGGGCGTCCGAGCAGTACTTC.

This clonotype has just a few counts. V usage is TRBV3-1 and J usage is TRBJ2-1; perhaps TRBD2 as D (5 bases). This CDR3 is built from 14 residues. Trimming removed 1 base at V and 5 bases at J, with 9 bases between. Germline CDR1 and CDR2: LGHDT and YNNKEL (reference sequence). The chain's CDR3 is CASSQGLSHNEQFF. The DNA for the CDR3 is TGTGCCAGCAGCCAAGGACTATCTCACAATGAGCAGTTCTTC.

This chain links TRBV7-6 with TRBJ2-7; 13 nucleotides align to TRBD2. The V gene end was trimmed by 0 bases and the J gene end by 1 base; junction bases not matched to a gene: 9. Per germline, CDR1 SGHVS and CDR2 FNYEAQ. The CDR3 extends over 19 amino acids. This CDR3 reads CASSLAARSGLAGSYEQYF. The DNA for the CDR3 is TGTGCCAGCAGCTTAGCGGCCAGGTCGGGACTAGCGGGATCCTACGAGCAGTACTTC.

This sequence joins TRBV18 and TRBJ2-5, with D perhaps matching TRBD1 (5 bases). Germline V lookup: CDR1 KGHSH, CDR2 LQKENI. V lost 6 bases and J lost 4, with 18 bases in between. The CDR3 runs 15 residues. As DNA, the CDR3 is TGTGCCAGCTCTAGGGGATCTCCCCGAGGAGAGACCCAGTACTTC. Residues: CASSRGSPRGETQYF.

This rearrangement joins TRBV4-2 to TRBJ2-7; no clear D gene. The germline CDR1 and CDR2 sequences are LGHNA and YNFKEQ. The CDR3 has 16 amino acids. V dropped 6 bases and J dropped 0 bases, with 18 bases sitting between them. The CDR3 loop is CASSLGEPQSSYEQYF. The CDR3 bases are TGTGCCAGCAGTCTGGGCGAGCCCCAGAGCTCCTACGAGCAGTACTTC.

This clonotype was counted a few times. In DNA, the CDR3 is TGCAGTGCTAGATCCGGGACAGGTTTCAATGAGCAGTTCTTC. It specifies CSARSGTGFNEQFF. This sequence joins TRBV20-1 and TRBJ2-1, with TRBD1 identical over 8 bases. J was trimmed by 6 bases and V by 2 bases; bases with no gene match: 6. Germline V gene data show CDR1 as DFQATT and CDR2 as SNEGSKA (reference sequence). This CDR3 comprises 14 residues.

The V gene is TRBV20-1, the J gene TRBJ1-3, with 7 bases that match TRBD1. Germline V CDR1 and CDR2: DFQATT, SNEGSKA (reference sequence). V lost 6 bases and J lost 9; bases outside the gene matches: 8. This CDR3 region has 12 residues. CDR3 in amino acids: CSARTGVRTIYF. CDR3 coding DNA: TGCAGTGCACGCACAGGGGTGCGCACCATATATTTT.

This clonotype was recorded at least ten times. The V and J genes are TRBV4-3 and TRBJ2-5, with 9 bases that match TRBD1. CDR3 length equals 16 residues. Germline V gives CDR1 LGHNA, CDR2 YSLEER. V lost 4 bases, J lost 1 base, and 7 bases stayed unmatched. The DNA of the CDR3 is TGCGCCAGCAGCCGCGTACCGGGACAGGGCCAAGAGACCCAGTACTTC. Its protein product is CASSRVPGQGQETQYF.

The chain is built from TRBV28 and TRBJ2-5, with D perhaps matching TRBD2 (5 bases). Germline V gives CDR1 MDHEN, CDR2 SYDVKM. Trimming pared 5 bases from V and 5 bases from J, leaving 21 bases between. The length of the CDR3 is 16 residues. The CDR3 is CASSMSGNPGTETQYF. The CDR3 DNA is TGTGCCAGCAGTATGTCCGGGAACCCAGGTACGGAGACCCAGTACTTC.

The gene calls are TRBV6-6 and TRBJ1-1, with D possibly TRBD1 on 5 matching bases. The CDR3 loop spans 14 amino acids. V shed 5 bases and J shed 0 bases, with 10 bases lying between them. The germline gives CDR1 MNHNY, CDR2 SVGAGI (reference sequence). CDR3 region: CASSPGRVNTEAFF. CDR3 bases: TGTGCCAGCAGTCCCGGCAGGGTGAACACTGAAGCTTTCTTT.

This rearrangement joins TRBV18 to TRBJ1-5; 10 nucleotides agree with TRBD1. Germline V gene lookup returns CDR1 KGHSH and CDR2 LQKENI. This CDR3 spans 16 amino acids. Germline trimming cut 1 base from V and 3 bases from J; bases unmatched to any gene: 3. Written as DNA, the CDR3 is TGTGCCAGCTCACCACTAGGGACAGGGGACAATCAGCCCCAGCATTTT. Protein product: CASSPLGTGDNQPQHF.

V and J are TRBV5-1 and TRBJ2-5; TRBD2 matches 10 bases. The CDR3 runs to 16 residues. CDR1 is SGHRS and CDR2 is YFSETQ in the germline V gene. V lost 0 bases, J lost 3 bases, and 5 bases stayed unmatched. The CDR3: CASSLGLGTSEETQYF. Here the CDR3 DNA reads TGCGCCAGCAGCTTGGGTCTGGGGACTAGCGAAGAGACCCAGTACTTC.

This clonotype was counted only a few times. This rearrangement joins TRBV5-1 to TRBJ2-7; D unclear. The germline V gene encodes CDR1 SGHRS and CDR2 YFSETQ. Trimming removed 0 bases at V and 0 bases at J, with 7 bases between. The CDR3 totals 14 residues. CDR3 DNA: TGCGCCAGCAGCTTGGGTTCTAACTCCTACGAGCAGTACTTC. Translating it yields CASSLGSNSYEQYF.

This clonotype was counted at least ten times. The chain is built from TRBV12-3 or TRBV12-4 and TRBJ2-2; maybe TRBD1 (5 bases). CDR3 length equals 14 residues. Trimming left V 6 bases short and J 6 bases short, with 14 bases between. The CDR3 protein is CASRQTQGPGELFF. The CDR3, as DNA: TGTGCCAGCAGGCAAACCCAGGGTCCCGGGGAGCTGTTTTTT.

The J gene is TRBJ2-7, the V gene TRBV18; D might be TRBD1 (5 bases). The CDR3 runs to 14 residues. The germline V and J ends were trimmed by 0 bases and 3 bases, with 9 bases remaining between them. Germline V CDR1 and CDR2: KGHSH, LQKENI. In DNA, the CDR3 is TGTGCCAGCTCACCACCTACAGGCCGCTACGAGCAGTACTTC. This sequence encodes CASSPPTGRYEQYF.

There are many counts of this clonotype. The gene calls are TRBV7-9 and TRBJ2-1, with 14 nucleotides matching TRBD2. V lost 1 base to trimming and J lost 0 bases; unmatched junction nucleotides: 14. Per the germline V gene, CDR1 is SEHNR and CDR2 is FQNEAQ (reference sequence). CDR3 length: 22 residues. The CDR3 spells CASSLVTALGLAGESSYNEQFF. The CDR3 DNA reads as TGTGCCAGCAGCTTAGTAACCGCTTTGGGACTAGCGGGAGAGAGCTCCTACAATGAGCAGTTCTTC. The full variable domain, in which reference TRBV7-9 and TRBJ2-1 provide the parts outside the CDR3, is DTGVSQNPRHKITKRGQNVTFRCDPISEHNRLYWYRQTLGQGPEFLTYFQNEAQLEKSRLLSDRFSAERPKGSFSTLEIQRTEQGDSAMYLCASSLVTALGLAGESSYNEQFFGPGTRLTVL.

This clonotype was seen more than once but under ten times. The chain couples TRBV9 to TRBJ1-1, with 9 positions matching TRBD1. Germline loops: CDR1 SGDLS, CDR2 YYNGEE. The CDR3 length is 14 residues. J gave up 3 bases and V 0 bases, and 0 bases lay outside the gene matches. The CDR3 here is CASSVGDRDTEAFF. CDR3 nucleotide sequence: TGTGCCAGCAGCGTAGGGGACAGGGACACTGAAGCTTTCTTT.

This clonotype has a handful of counts. The chain is built from TRBV10-3 and TRBJ2-2; D is perhaps TRBD1 (5 bases). Trimming shortened V by 10 bases and J by 0 bases, and 9 bases separated the two germline ends. Germline V CDR1 and CDR2: ENHRY, SYGVKD. CDR3 length: 13 residues. CDR3 sequence (DNA): TGTGCCAAACAGGACCCGAACACCGGGGAGCTGTTTTTT. It is translated as CAKQDPNTGELFF.

This sequence joins TRBV7-2 and TRBJ2-1, with 8 nucleotides matching TRBD1. The CDR3 loop spans 15 amino acids. Per the germline V gene, CDR1 is SGHTA and CDR2 is FQGNSA. Trimming removed 5 bases from V and 8 bases from J; junction bases left unmatched: 11. As DNA, the CDR3 is TGTGCCAGCAGCAAGGACAGGGAGCCGGTGTATGAGCAGTTCTTC. It translates to CASSKDREPVYEQFF.